A single sample gave rise to the 24 T cell receptor beta chains below, sequenced in a study of OX40 agonist ivuxolimab in advanced cancers. Assay: immunoSEQ multiplex PCR; the TCRdb copy retains only in-frame clones and omits some. The sample yields 75,000 to 95,000 clones, approximately 80% seen once. The specimen comprised CD4+ or CD8+ T cells sorted from blood, sampled in a trial of the OX40 agonist ivuxolimab. The receptors come from an adult with an advanced solid tumor such as melanoma, head and neck, liver or kidney cancer.

A few counts support this clone. J is TRBJ2-3 and V is TRBV9; possible D gene TRBD2, 7 bases. V was shortened by 1 base and J by 5 bases, with 14 bases between the two germline ends. The germline V gene has CDR1 SGDLS and CDR2 YYNGEE. This CDR3 contains 15 residues. CDR3 sequence: CASSVRGGEGDTQYF. The CDR3 bases are TGTGCCAGCAGCGTAAGAGGGGGGGAAGGAGATACGCAGTATTTT.

There are a few counts of this clone. The chain employs TRBV7-9 and TRBJ2-7; 10 positions agree with TRBD2. CDR1 SEHNR and CDR2 FQNEAQ come from the germline V gene (reference sequence). There are 15 residues in the CDR3. V lost 5 bases to trimming and J lost 6 bases; unmatched junction nucleotides: 10. CDR3 protein: CASSGLAGVSVEQYF. CDR3 DNA sequence: TGTGCCAGCAGCGGGCTAGCGGGAGTATCGGTCGAGCAGTACTTC.

A few counts support this clone. The V and J genes are TRBV30 and TRBJ2-5; TRBD2 matches at 8 bases. This CDR3 is 12 amino acids long. V dropped 6 bases and J dropped 5; count of bases not matched to a gene: 5. Germline V CDR1 and CDR2: GTSNPN, SVGIG (reference sequence). CDR3 in amino acids: CACSGMWETQYF. For the CDR3, the DNA is TGTGCCTGTAGCGGGATGTGGGAGACCCAGTACTTC.

This chain links TRBV5-1 with TRBJ1-5, with 7 bases fitting TRBD1. J gave up 4 bases and V 4 bases, and 8 bases lay outside the gene matches. Germline CDR1 SGHRS, CDR2 YFSETQ. This CDR3 has 15 residues. The DNA for the CDR3 is TGCGCCAGCAGCATAGGGGGCGTGATTAATCAGCCCCAGCATTTT. The encoded protein is CASSIGGVINQPQHF.

The CDR3 nucleotides are TGCGCCAGCAGCTTGGCGTTGGACAGGGCTTCTGACGAGCAGTACTTC. Translating it yields CASSLALDRASDEQYF. The V and J genes are TRBV5-1 and TRBJ2-7, with 8 bases fitting TRBD1. CDR1 is SGHRS and CDR2 is YFSETQ in the germline V gene. The CDR3 totals 16 residues. V lost 0 bases, J lost 5 bases, and 10 bases stayed unmatched. The full variable domain, its missing parts supplied by reference TRBV5-1 and TRBJ2-7, is KAGVTQTPRYLIKTRGQQVTLSCSPISGHRSVSWYQQTPGQGLQFLFEYFSETQRNKGNFPGRFSGRQFSNSRSEMNVSTLELGDSALYLCASSLALDRASDEQYFGPGTRLTVT.

In its sample, this clone was seen a few times. The V gene is TRBV5-1, the J gene TRBJ2-5, with 8 bases identical to TRBD2. The CDR3 has 14 amino acids. CDR1 SGHRS and CDR2 YFSETQ come from the germline V gene. With V trimmed by 3 bases and J by 0 bases, 1 base remained unmatched. This CDR3 is CASSSGGYQETQYF. In nucleotides, the CDR3 is TGCGCCAGCAGCTCGGGGGGGTACCAAGAGACCCAGTACTTC.

This clone has only one observation. This rearrangement joins TRBV4-1 to TRBJ2-7; possibly TRBD1 for D (5 bases). V dropped 0 bases and J dropped 6 bases, with 9 bases sitting between them. Germline assignment: CDR1 MGHRA and CDR2 YSYEKL. This CDR3 is 13 amino acids long. CDR3 coding DNA: TGCGCCAGCAGCCAAGAGGGGCTATCCGAGCAGTACTTC. Protein: CASSQEGLSEQYF.

J is TRBJ2-6 and V is TRBV5-1; D gene uncertain. The CDR3 consists of 16 residues. Deletions cut 2 bases from V and 2 bases from J, with 11 bases between. The germline gives CDR1 SGHRS, CDR2 YFSETQ. The CDR3 region has the DNA TGCGCCAGCAGCTTAGGTGGTCCCACTGGGGCCAACGTCCTGACTTTC. It encodes CASSLGGPTGANVLTF.

V gene TRBV18 combines with J gene TRBJ2-2, with D unresolved. Germline CDR1 is KGHSH and CDR2 is LQKENI. Trimming stripped 3 bases from V and 4 bases from J, with 12 bases between. This CDR3 region has 15 residues. CDR3 DNA: TGTGCCAGCTCACCTACTACCCCAGTCACCGGGGAGCTGTTTTTT. Its protein is CASSPTTPVTGELFF.

This clone appeared a single time. This chain joins TRBV19 and TRBJ1-5, with 7 bases lining up with TRBD1. Trimming at V came to 7 bases and at J to 6 bases, leaving 6 bases not matched to a gene. Germline lookup yields CDR1 LNHDA and CDR2 SQIVND (reference sequence). The CDR3 consists of 13 residues. For the CDR3, the DNA is TGTGCCAGTATAGGACAGGCGGGTCAGCCCCAGCATTTT. Its translation: CASIGQAGQPQHF.

This chain uses TRBV19 with TRBJ2-2; 9 bases map to TRBD2. CDR1 is LNHDA, CDR2 SQIVND, per germline (reference sequence). Trimming removed 5 bases from V and 7 bases from J; junction bases left unmatched: 8. This CDR3 is built from 15 residues. CDR3: CASSVSGSQVGELFF. The CDR3 DNA is TGTGCCAGTAGTGTTAGCGGGAGTCAGGTCGGGGAGCTGTTTTTT.

This sequence joins TRBV5-1 and TRBJ2-1, with TRBD2 matching 10 bases. Germline V gives CDR1 SGHRS, CDR2 YFSETQ. The J segment lost 4 bases and the V segment lost 5 bases, leaving 9 bases of the junction unmatched. The CDR3 covers 16 residues. The CDR3 sequence is CASRTQLAGSYNEQFF. The CDR3 coding sequence is TGCGCCAGCAGAACCCAACTAGCGGGATCTTACAATGAGCAGTTCTTC.

About this clone itself: Different DNA sequences within this sample yield the same CDR3. The chain uses TRBV27 and TRBJ1-4; D may be TRBD1 (5 bases). In germline, CDR1 is MNHEY, CDR2 SMNVEV (reference sequence). The CDR3 extends over 14 amino acids. V lost 3 bases, J lost 5 bases, and 10 bases lay in between. The CDR3 sequence: CASSFQGPNEKLFF. Here the CDR3 DNA reads TGTGCCAGCAGTTTTCAGGGACCCAATGAAAAACTGTTTTTT.

The chain uses TRBV10-3 and TRBJ2-3; TRBD1 might be the D (6 bases). The V and J ends lost 1 base and 1 base respectively, with 9 bases between them. Germline-derived CDR1 and CDR2 are ENHRY and SYGVKD. The CDR3 extends over 15 amino acids. As DNA, the CDR3 is TGTGCCATCAGTGAGTTGGCAGGGGGCACAGATACGCAGTATTTT. Translation: CAISELAGGTDTQYF.

The V call is TRBV7-2, the J call TRBJ2-3; TRBD2 matches 7 bases. The J segment lost 2 bases and the V segment lost 5 bases, leaving 13 bases of the junction unmatched. In germline, CDR1 is SGHTA, CDR2 FQGNSA. This CDR3 has 17 amino acids. CDR3 protein: CASSPPPRDYPTDTQYF. CDR3 bases: TGTGCCAGCAGCCCGCCCCCCCGGGACTATCCCACAGATACGCAGTATTTT. The complete variable domain, with remaining parts taken from reference TRBV7-2 and TRBJ2-3, reads GAGVSQSPSNKVTEKGKDVELRCDPISGHTALYWYRQSLGQGLEFLIYFQGNSAPDKSGLPSDRFSAERTGGSVSTLTIQRTQQEDSAVYLCASSPPPRDYPTDTQYFGPGTRLTVL.

The chain recombines TRBV18 with TRBJ2-7; 10 nucleotides match TRBD1. Trimming took 4 bases from V and 5 from J; bases not matched to a gene: 5. Germline assignment: CDR1 KGHSH and CDR2 LQKENI. The CDR3 runs to 14 residues. The CDR3 here is CASSQRQGADEQYF. The CDR3 region has the DNA TGTGCCAGCTCACAAAGACAGGGGGCTGACGAGCAGTACTTC.

The V call is TRBV9, the J call TRBJ1-1; possibly TRBD1 for D (5 bases). Trimming took 3 bases from V and 4 from J, leaving 16 bases between them. Germline CDR1 is SGDLS and CDR2 is YYNGEE. This CDR3 has 15 residues. The chain's CDR3 is CASSAQVGGGTEAFF. In nucleotides, the CDR3 is TGTGCCAGCAGCGCCCAAGTGGGGGGTGGCACTGAAGCTTTCTTT.

The chain has TRBV7-9 and TRBJ1-1; no firm D call. The CDR3 runs to 13 residues. V was trimmed by 2 bases and J by 3 bases, leaving 7 bases between them. Per the germline V gene, CDR1 is SEHNR and CDR2 is FQNEAQ (reference sequence). DNA for the CDR3: TGTGCCAGCAGCTTATTTGGAGACACTGAAGCTTTCTTT. Translating gives CASSLFGDTEAFF.

This clone was counted only a few times. The chain employs TRBV2 and TRBJ2-6, with 9 nucleotides matching TRBD2. In germline, CDR1 is SNHLY, CDR2 FYNNEI. After removal of 6 bases from V and 1 base from J, the junction contained 1 base not matched to a gene. This CDR3 region has 15 residues. The CDR3 bases are TGTGCCAGCAGCGCGGGGGGGTCTGGGGCCAACGTCCTGACTTTC. As protein: CASSAGGSGANVLTF.

The chain has TRBV4-1 and TRBJ1-5; a weak D match, TRBD1 (5 bases). The germline gives CDR1 MGHRA, CDR2 YSYEKL. The CDR3 spans 16 residues. Trimming shortened V by 0 bases and J by 4 bases, and 13 bases separated the two germline ends. In DNA form, the CDR3 reads TGCGCCAGCAGCCAAGATGGGGGTATAGGAAATCAGCCCCAGCATTTT. Translation: CASSQDGGIGNQPQHF.

The chain recombines TRBV28 with TRBJ1-5, with D uncertain. The V gene lost 5 bases and the J gene lost 5 bases, with 13 bases spanning the gap. Germline V gives CDR1 MDHEN, CDR2 SYDVKM. CDR3 length: 14 residues. CDR3 sequence (DNA): TGTGCCAGCAGTATCCAACTAGAACATCAGCCCCAGCATTTT. Translated: CASSIQLEHQPQHF.

The chain combines TRBV28 with TRBJ2-3; maybe TRBD1 (5 bases). V lost 4 bases and J lost 6, with 11 bases in between. This CDR3 has 13 amino acids. The germline gives CDR1 MDHEN, CDR2 SYDVKM. The CDR3 bases are TGTGCCAGCAGTTCCAGGGTCTCGGATACGCAGTATTTT. The encoded protein is CASSSRVSDTQYF.

The CDR3 spells CASSPSLTGVYEQYF. The CDR3 DNA follows: TGCGCCAGCAGCCCGTCACTTACAGGGGTCTACGAGCAGTACTTC. The chain carries TRBV5-1 and TRBJ2-7; 7 nucleotides line up with TRBD1. Germline lookup yields CDR1 SGHRS and CDR2 YFSETQ. The CDR3 consists of 15 residues. After removal of 4 bases from V and 3 bases from J, the junction contained 10 bases not matched to a gene.

Regarding this clone: Other DNA sequences in this specimen translate into the identical CDR3. The chain joins TRBV9 to TRBJ2-7; D is uncertain. Trimming cost V 4 bases and J 0 bases, with 17 bases left between them. The CDR3 runs to 16 residues. CDR1 is SGDLS, CDR2 YYNGEE, per germline. The CDR3 protein is CASSPGVGFSSYEQYF. CDR3 DNA sequence: TGTGCCAGCAGCCCCGGTGTAGGGTTTAGCTCCTACGAGCAGTACTTC.